The 29 T cell receptor beta chains given below trace back to one sample, sequenced in a study of blood T cell repertoires in COVID-19. Produced via immunoSEQ multiplex PCR; TCRdb's table is partial and in-frame only. The repertoire holds about 36,000 clones, with 80% to 85% as singletons. Sequencing was done on a sample of peripheral blood. The receptor set was obtained from a man in his fifties or sixties with COVID-19, enrolled during active disease.

The chain employs TRBV20-1 and TRBJ1-4; D is unclear. The CDR3 spans 11 residues. The germline V and J ends were trimmed by 2 bases and 8 bases, with 6 bases remaining between them. Per germline, CDR1 DFQATT and CDR2 SNEGSKA (reference sequence). The CDR3 DNA reads TGCAGTGCTAGACTCGGGGAAAAACTGTTTTTT. It codes for CSARLGEKLFF.

The J gene is TRBJ2-6, the V gene TRBV2; D might be TRBD2 (5 bases). This CDR3 spans 15 amino acids. Trimming left V 4 bases short and J 0 bases short, with 7 bases between. Germline-derived CDR1 and CDR2 are SNHLY and FYNNEI. CDR3 DNA sequence: TGTGCCAGCAGTGGGGAGAGCTCTGGGGCCAACGTCCTGACTTTC. This gives the protein CASSGESSGANVLTF.

This sequence joins TRBV18 and TRBJ1-1; 8 bases are a match to TRBD1. The CDR3 is 17 amino acids. CDR1 KGHSH and CDR2 LQKENI come from the germline V gene. J lost 1 base, V lost 3 bases, and 10 bases had no gene match. The CDR3, as DNA: TGTGCCAGCTCACCGATGGCAGGGGGCAGGAGGAACACTGAAGCTTTCTTT. Translated: CASSPMAGGRRNTEAFF.

The rearrangement joins TRBV3-1 (or the pseudogene TRBV3-2) to TRBJ2-1, with D tentatively TRBD2 (6 bases). CDR1 and CDR2 from the germline V gene are LGHDT and YNNKEL (reference sequence). The V end was cut by 6 bases, the J end by 3 bases, with 12 bases between. The CDR3 extends over 14 amino acids. The CDR3 DNA reads TGTGCCAGCAGTCAAACTAGCAGCTACAATGAGCAGTTCTTC. Its protein is CASSQTSSYNEQFF.

CDR3 protein: CASASGGNEKLFF. DNA for the CDR3: TGTGCCAGCGCTTCGGGGGGTAATGAAAAACTGTTTTTT. The V and J genes are TRBV2 and TRBJ1-4, with D possibly being TRBD1 (5 bases). Trimming removed 8 bases at V and 4 bases at J, with 11 bases between. CDR1 is SNHLY and CDR2 is FYNNEI in the germline V gene. The CDR3 is 13 residues long.

The chain couples TRBV2 to TRBJ1-6, with no clear D. The germline V and J ends were trimmed by 7 bases and 2 bases, with 12 bases remaining between them. Germline V CDR1 and CDR2: SNHLY, FYNNEI. The CDR3 is 15 residues long. The CDR3 protein is CASKSHRPYNSPLHF. The CDR3 DNA reads TGTGCCAGCAAGAGCCACAGACCCTATAATTCACCCCTCCACTTT.

Only a few counts were recorded for this clone. The chain links TRBV28 to TRBJ1-1; D is perhaps TRBD1 (5 bases). Germline lookup yields CDR1 MDHEN and CDR2 SYDVKM. The V end was cut by 4 bases, the J end by 3 bases, with 6 bases between. The CDR3 is 12 residues long. The DNA for the CDR3 is TGTGCCAGCAGTTCGGGGGACACTGAAGCTTTCTTT. Its translation is CASSSGDTEAFF.

This clone was recorded only once. This chain uses TRBV6-5 with TRBJ2-1; TRBD2 aligns across 7 bases. J was trimmed by 3 bases and V by 3 bases; bases with no gene match: 8. CDR3 length: 16 amino acids. Germline values: CDR1 MNHEY, CDR2 SVGAGI. The CDR3 sequence: CASSYSLLASYNEQFF. The CDR3 coding sequence is TGTGCCAGCAGTTATTCCCTACTAGCGAGCTACAATGAGCAGTTCTTC.

The V gene is TRBV6-5, the J gene TRBJ2-7, with 10 positions matching TRBD2. The CDR3 consists of 15 residues. Germline values: CDR1 MNHEY, CDR2 SVGAGI. V lost 6 bases and J lost 7; bases outside the gene matches: 12. The CDR3 nucleotides are TGTGCCAGCAGCCGCCAGGTAGCGGGAGGCGGAGAGCAGTACTTC. The encoded protein is CASSRQVAGGGEQYF.

The rearrangement joins TRBV11-3 to TRBJ1-1; D remains ambiguous. Trimming removed 5 bases from V and 4 bases from J, with 11 bases in between. CDR3 length equals 13 residues. The V gene's germline CDR1 is SGHNT and CDR2 YENEEA. DNA for the CDR3: TGTGCCAGCAGCCGGCGGGCCAGCACTGAAGCTTTCTTT. It is translated as CASSRRASTEAFF.

The V and J genes are TRBV6-5 and TRBJ2-3, with 9 bases aligning to TRBD2. The germline gives CDR1 MNHEY, CDR2 SVGAGI. Unmatched junction bases numbered 5, after V lost 5 bases and J lost 2 bases. CDR3 size: 15 residues. CDR3 in DNA: TGTGCCAGCAGTAGCGGGGGGACTACCACAGATACGCAGTATTTT. The encoded protein is CASSSGGTTTDTQYF.

This rearrangement joins TRBV3-1 (or the pseudogene TRBV3-2) to TRBJ2-7; D gene ambiguous. The CDR3 is made up of 15 amino acids. Germline V gene data show CDR1 as LGHDT and CDR2 as YNNKEL (reference sequence). Between the trimmed V and J ends, which lost 1 base and 5 bases, there was a span of 15 bases. In nucleotides, the CDR3 is TGTGCCAGCAGCCAAGCTGACATGCTCCGGAACGAGCAGTACTTC. This encodes CASSQADMLRNEQYF.

The chain links TRBV7-2 to TRBJ2-2; D is possibly TRBD1 (6 bases). The germline V gene has CDR1 SGHTA and CDR2 FQGNSA. The CDR3 totals 15 residues. Trimming left V 4 bases short and J 6 bases short, with 15 bases between. CDR3 nucleotides: TGTGCCAGCAGCTCCAAACAGGGAAGGGCCGGGGAGCTGTTTTTT. This encodes CASSSKQGRAGELFF.

V usage is TRBV4-1 and J usage is TRBJ1-3; D gene ambiguous. The CDR3 is 15 amino acids. CDR1 and CDR2 (germline): MGHRA, YSYEKL. V was pared by 0 bases and J by 0 bases, with 6 bases between. The CDR3 reads CASSQDSFSGNTIYF. The DNA for the CDR3 is TGCGCCAGCAGCCAAGATAGCTTCTCTGGAAACACCATATATTTT.

The V call is TRBV5-4, the J call TRBJ2-7; 9 bases fit TRBD1. The J segment lost 3 bases and the V segment lost 1 base, leaving 5 bases of the junction unmatched. In germline, CDR1 is SGHNT, CDR2 YYREEE (reference sequence). The CDR3 consists of 15 residues. For the CDR3, the DNA is TGTGCCAGCAGCTTGCGTCTGACAGGGGGCTACGAGCAGTACTTC. Its protein is CASSLRLTGGYEQYF.

This sequence joins TRBV28 and TRBJ1-2; no definite D call. Per germline, CDR1 MDHEN and CDR2 SYDVKM. The V and J ends lost 2 bases and 6 bases respectively, with 13 bases between them. The CDR3 length is 14 residues. CDR3 protein: CASSLLLGPNGYTF. The CDR3 DNA is TGTGCCAGCAGTTTACTTCTGGGCCCCAATGGCTACACCTTC.

This clone has just a few counts. The chain recombines TRBV6-5 with TRBJ1-2; possible D gene TRBD1, 6 bases. Germline CDR1 MNHEY, CDR2 SVGAGI. The V end was cut by 5 bases, the J end by 8 bases, with 12 bases between. The CDR3 loop spans 12 amino acids. Here the CDR3 DNA reads TGTGCCAGCAGTAGAGCAGGGACAGGCTACACCTTC. Translation: CASSRAGTGYTF.

The chain uses TRBV5-1 and TRBJ2-5; a weak D match, TRBD1 (6 bases). The V end was cut by 2 bases, the J end by 5 bases, with 13 bases between. Germline V CDR1 and CDR2: SGHRS, YFSETQ. CDR3 size: 14 residues. The CDR3 spells CASSLRGSEETQYF. The CDR3 bases are TGCGCCAGCAGCTTAAGGGGGAGTGAGGAGACCCAGTACTTC.

This chain joins TRBV2 and TRBJ1-5; weak D call: TRBD1 (6 bases). CDR1 and CDR2 (germline): SNHLY, FYNNEI. There are 17 residues in the CDR3. The V end was cut by 6 bases, the J end by 1 base, with 19 bases between. The CDR3 loop reads CASRTGLSLSSNQPQHF. The DNA for the CDR3 is TGTGCCAGCAGGACAGGACTGAGTTTATCGAGCAATCAGCCCCAGCATTTT.

The J gene is TRBJ2-1, the V gene TRBV28; 9 nucleotides align to TRBD2. Germline V lookup: CDR1 MDHEN, CDR2 SYDVKM. The length of the CDR3 is 16 residues. Trimming at V came to 7 bases and at J to 2 bases, leaving 9 bases not matched to a gene. The CDR3 is CASMRVSGGPYNEQFF. The CDR3 nucleotides are TGTGCCAGCATGAGGGTTAGCGGGGGTCCCTACAATGAGCAGTTCTTC.

The J gene is TRBJ1-2, the V gene TRBV29-1, with unresolved D. With 2 bases removed from V and 3 bases from J, the gap between germline ends came to 4 bases. There are 11 residues in the CDR3. Germline V lookup: CDR1 SQVTM, CDR2 ANQGSEA. CDR3 in amino acids: CSVERDYGYTF. In nucleotides, the CDR3 is TGCAGCGTTGAACGGGACTATGGCTACACCTTC.

The V gene is TRBV2, the J gene TRBJ2-3; D not resolved. Germline V lookup: CDR1 SNHLY, CDR2 FYNNEI. V lost 2 bases and J 6 bases, leaving 9 bases between the germline ends. The CDR3 runs to 13 residues. The CDR3, as DNA: TGTGCCAGCAGTGAAAATATACGGGATACGCAGTATTTT. Protein product: CASSENIRDTQYF.

This clone came up a few times. The V call is TRBV3-1 (or the pseudogene TRBV3-2), the J call TRBJ1-2; tentative D call: TRBD1 (6 bases). CDR3 length: 16 residues. V was shortened by 1 base and J by 2 bases, with 14 bases between the two germline ends. Germline V gene lookup returns CDR1 LGHDT and CDR2 YNNKEL (reference sequence). The CDR3 is CASSQVASDRNYGYTF. In DNA, the CDR3 is TGTGCCAGCAGCCAAGTGGCCTCGGACAGAAACTATGGCTACACCTTC.

J is TRBJ1-4 and V is TRBV13; D gene ambiguous. V lost 5 bases and J 0 bases, leaving 13 bases between the germline ends. Germline values: CDR1 PRHDT, CDR2 FYEKMQ (reference sequence). The CDR3 sequence is 16 residues long. CDR3 sequence: CASSTRWSATNEKLFF. Written as DNA, the CDR3 is TGTGCCAGCAGCACCCGCTGGAGCGCAACTAATGAAAAACTGTTTTTT.

This chain joins TRBV30 and TRBJ2-2; D is unresolved. This CDR3 is 13 amino acids long. V lost 0 bases to trimming and J lost 1 base, with 3 bases between them. Germline V gene sequence: CDR1 GTSNPN, CDR2 SVGIG (reference sequence). The CDR3 nucleotides are TGTGCCTGGAGTGTACTGAACACCGGGGAGCTGTTTTTT. It yields the protein CAWSVLNTGELFF.

CDR3 sequence: CASSPGQTSYEQYF. The CDR3 nucleotides read TGTGCCAGCTCACCGGGACAAACGTCCTACGAGCAGTACTTC. The chain is built from TRBV18 and TRBJ2-7, with a possible D match to TRBD1 (6 bases). Trimming took off 3 bases at V and 1 base at J, with 10 bases between the two ends. Germline CDR1 KGHSH, CDR2 LQKENI. The CDR3 sequence is 14 residues long.

The V and J genes are TRBV4-1 and TRBJ2-5; D is perhaps TRBD2 (5 bases). The CDR3 covers 14 residues. Trimming took 4 bases from V and 5 from J, leaving 14 bases between them. Germline V lookup: CDR1 MGHRA, CDR2 YSYEKL. CDR3 sequence (DNA): TGCGCCAGCAGCCGGGCGGAGGCTCGGGAGACCCAGTACTTC. It encodes CASSRAEARETQYF.

This rearrangement joins TRBV18 to TRBJ2-7; 8 bases agree with TRBD1. With V trimmed by 1 base and J by 3 bases, 2 bases remained unmatched. This CDR3 has 14 amino acids. CDR1 and CDR2 (germline): KGHSH, LQKENI. For the CDR3, the DNA is TGTGCCAGCTCACCACGGGGACAGGACTACGAGCAGTACTTC. It translates to CASSPRGQDYEQYF.

The J gene is TRBJ2-1, the V gene TRBV5-4; a possible D gene is TRBD1 (5 bases). V was pared by 4 bases and J by 4 bases, with 18 bases between. This CDR3 spans 16 amino acids. Germline assignment: CDR1 SGHNT and CDR2 YYREEE (reference sequence). CDR3 loop: CASSNVRQGGYNEQFF. CDR3 coding DNA: TGTGCCAGCAGCAATGTAAGGCAGGGTGGATACAATGAGCAGTTCTTC.